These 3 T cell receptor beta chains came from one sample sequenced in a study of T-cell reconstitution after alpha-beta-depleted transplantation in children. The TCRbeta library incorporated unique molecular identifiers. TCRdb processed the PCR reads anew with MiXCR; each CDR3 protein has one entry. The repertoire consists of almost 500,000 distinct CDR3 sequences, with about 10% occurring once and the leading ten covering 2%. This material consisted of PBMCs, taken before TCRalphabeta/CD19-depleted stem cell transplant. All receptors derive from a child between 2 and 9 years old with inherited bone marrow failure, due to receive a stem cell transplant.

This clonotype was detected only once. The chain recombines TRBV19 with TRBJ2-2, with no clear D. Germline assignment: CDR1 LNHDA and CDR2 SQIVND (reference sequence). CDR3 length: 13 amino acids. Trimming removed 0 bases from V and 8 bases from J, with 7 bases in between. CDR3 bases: TGTGCCAGTAGTATAGATTTGGAGGGGGAGCTGTTTTTT. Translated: CASSIDLEGELFF.

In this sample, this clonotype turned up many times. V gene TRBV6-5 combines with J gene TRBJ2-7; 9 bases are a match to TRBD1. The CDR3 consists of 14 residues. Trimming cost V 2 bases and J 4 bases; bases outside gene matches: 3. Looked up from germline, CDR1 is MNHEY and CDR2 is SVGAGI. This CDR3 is CASSYGTGYYEQYF. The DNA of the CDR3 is TGTGCCAGCAGTTACGGGACAGGGTATTACGAGCAGTACTTC.

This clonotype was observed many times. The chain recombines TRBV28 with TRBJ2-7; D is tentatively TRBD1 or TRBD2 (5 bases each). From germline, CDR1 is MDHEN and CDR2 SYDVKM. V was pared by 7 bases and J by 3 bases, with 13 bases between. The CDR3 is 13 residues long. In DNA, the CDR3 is TGTGCCAGCACCTTGGGGGACCTCTACGAGCAGTACTTC. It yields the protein CASTLGDLYEQYF.